These 15 T cell receptor beta chains share one sample of origin, sequenced in a study of T-cell memory formation after mild COVID-19. TCRdb called the 5' RACE reads again in MiXCR, with one record for every CDR3 protein. The sample consists of a few hundred thousand distinct CDR3 sequences, roughly a quarter of them appearing once. Sequenced: PBMCs or a T cell subset sorted from them (not recorded which). The receptor set was obtained from an adult woman who had mild COVID-19 (a few samples of this study predate the infection). Cell type and time point are not known.

This chain uses TRBV7-2 with TRBJ2-7; no clear D gene. The CDR3 has 15 amino acids. Trimming shortened V by 7 bases and J by 0 bases, and 16 bases separated the two germline ends. The germline CDR1 and CDR2 sequences are SGHTA and FQGNSA. The CDR3 bases are TGTGCCAGCAACCCGGTGCTACTCAGCTCCTACGAGCAGTACTTC. Protein product: CASNPVLLSSYEQYF.

This chain joins TRBV6-6 and TRBJ2-1; D is tentatively TRBD1 or TRBD2 (5 bases each). The CDR3 contains 14 residues. Germline values: CDR1 MNHNY, CDR2 SVGAGI (reference sequence). V dropped 2 bases and J dropped 6 bases, with 11 bases sitting between them. The CDR3 protein is CASSYGTNFNEQFF. For the CDR3, the DNA is TGTGCCAGCAGTTACGGGACCAACTTCAATGAGCAGTTCTTC.

This clonotype occurred a few times. The chain carries TRBV15 and TRBJ2-3; 11 nucleotides line up with TRBD1. This CDR3 is built from 15 residues. V lost 5 bases and J lost 6; bases outside the gene matches: 7. Germline loops: CDR1 LNHNV, CDR2 YYDKDF (reference sequence). In nucleotides, the CDR3 is TGTGCCACCAGCCCGGACAGGGGGCGCGCGGATACGCAGTATTTT. Protein product: CATSPDRGRADTQYF. Using reference TRBV15 and TRBJ2-3 for the parts outside the CDR3, the full variable domain is DAMVIQNPRYQVTQFGKPVTLSCSQTLNHNVMYWYQQKSSQAPKLLFHYYDKDFNNEADTPDNFQSRRPNTSFCFLDIRSPGLGDTAMYLCATSPDRGRADTQYFGPGTRLTVL.

The chain joins TRBV18 to TRBJ2-5; 8 bases are a match to TRBD2. The junction had 3 bases not matched to a gene; V was cut back by 3 bases and J by 3 bases. The CDR3 spans 14 residues. In germline, CDR1 is KGHSH, CDR2 LQKENI. The CDR3 loop is CASSPREGEETQYF. In DNA, the CDR3 is TGTGCCAGCTCACCCCGGGAGGGTGAAGAGACCCAGTACTTC.

This clonotype was observed many times. This chain uses TRBV7-8 with TRBJ1-1; possibly TRBD1 for D (5 bases). This CDR3 contains 15 residues. The V end was cut by 6 bases, the J end by 0 bases, with 14 bases between. Germline assignment: CDR1 SGHVS and CDR2 FQNEAQ. DNA for the CDR3: TGTGCCAGCAGGTCCTCCGGGGCTTTGAACACTGAAGCTTTCTTT. Translation gives CASRSSGALNTEAFF.

The gene calls are TRBV20-1 and TRBJ2-1; 8 bases are a match to TRBD2. Germline V gene data show CDR1 as DFQATT and CDR2 as SNEGSKA (reference sequence). CDR3 length: 16 residues. V lost 3 bases to trimming and J lost 2 bases; unmatched junction nucleotides: 9. CDR3 coding DNA: TGCAGTGCTAGGACAGCCGGGACTAGGACCTACAATGAGCAGTTCTTC. Protein: CSARTAGTRTYNEQFF.

This clonotype was detected only a few times. The chain carries TRBV7-9 and TRBJ2-5, with 11 bases lining up with TRBD2. J gave up 2 bases and V 4 bases, and 9 bases lay outside the gene matches. Germline V lookup: CDR1 SEHNR, CDR2 FQNEAQ (reference sequence). The CDR3 has 17 residues. This chain's CDR3 is CASSSGNLAGGQETQYF. CDR3 nucleotide sequence: TGTGCCAGCAGCTCTGGGAACTTAGCGGGAGGGCAAGAGACCCAGTACTTC.

The chain employs TRBV20-1 and TRBJ2-1; D perhaps matches TRBD2 (5 bases). The CDR3 length is 12 residues. The V gene's germline CDR1 is DFQATT and CDR2 SNEGSKA (reference sequence). Trimming removed 7 bases from V and 8 bases from J, with 15 bases in between. The CDR3 DNA reads TGCAGTGTGAGGGCCCAAAGCCATGAGCAGTTCTTC. Amino acid sequence: CSVRAQSHEQFF.

The rearrangement links TRBV5-5 to TRBJ1-1; D ambiguous. Trimming cost V 0 bases and J 5 bases, with 17 bases left between them. The CDR3 has 16 amino acids. CDR1 is SGHKS, CDR2 YYEKEE, per germline (reference sequence). The CDR3 is CASSLASGQVLTEAFF. In DNA form, the CDR3 reads TGTGCCAGCAGCTTGGCCTCTGGTCAGGTCTTAACTGAAGCTTTCTTT.

In this sample, this clonotype turned up a few times. The genes are TRBV5-6 and TRBJ1-2, with TRBD1 matching over 8 bases. CDR1 and CDR2 from the germline V gene are SGHDT and YYEEEE. The CDR3 is 15 amino acids. V was pared by 4 bases and J by 4 bases, with 9 bases of the junction left unmatched. The CDR3 here is CASSRTGTGGYGYTF. CDR3 sequence (DNA): TGTGCCAGCAGCCGGACCGGGACAGGAGGCTATGGCTACACCTTC.

This clonotype was observed a few times. J is TRBJ2-7 and V is TRBV6-5, with 8 bases aligning to TRBD1. The V segment lost 4 bases and the J segment 3 bases; nucleotides outside the gene matches: 5. This CDR3 contains 14 residues. Germline lookup yields CDR1 MNHEY and CDR2 SVGAGI. DNA of the CDR3: TGTGCCAGCAGTTCAACAGGGGGAGACTACGAGCAGTACTTC. It is translated as CASSSTGGDYEQYF.

This clonotype was observed a handful of times. The J gene is TRBJ1-1, the V gene TRBV6-7, with TRBD1 matching over 10 bases. TRBV6-7 is labeled an ORF, and its function is uncertain. The CDR3 consists of 17 residues. Trimming removed 2 bases from V and 6 bases from J; junction bases left unmatched: 12. CDR3 sequence (DNA): TGTGCCAGCAGTTACGAGGGACAGGGGCGCTGCCACCCTGAAGCTTTCTTT. Encoded protein: CASSYEGQGRCHPEAFF.

The chain combines TRBV5-1 with TRBJ2-1; 8 positions agree with TRBD2. The CDR3 contains 14 residues. Germline CDR1 and CDR2: SGHRS and YFSETQ. Germline trimming cut 3 bases from V and 6 bases from J; bases unmatched to any gene: 5. The CDR3 nucleotides are TGCGCCAGCAGCTCCGGGACTAGAGCCAATGAGCAGTTCTTC. Protein: CASSSGTRANEQFF.

The V gene is TRBV29-1, the J gene TRBJ1-1, with a weak D call TRBD1 (6 bases). The CDR3 is 16 residues long. The ends were cut back, 3 bases at V and 1 base at J, with 18 bases in the middle. Germline assignment: CDR1 SQVTM and CDR2 ANQGSEA. The CDR3 reads CSVEGGRDTPNTEAFF. CDR3 bases: TGCAGCGTTGAGGGGGGCCGGGACACCCCGAACACTGAAGCTTTCTTT. The variable domain in full, completed from reference TRBV29-1 and TRBJ1-1, reads SAVISQKPSRDICQRGTSLTIQCQVDSQVTMMFWYRQQPGQSLTLIATANQGSEATYESGFVIDKFPISRPNLTFSTLTVSNMSPEDSSIYLCSVEGGRDTPNTEAFFGQGTRLTVV.

This clonotype was seen a handful of times. The chain has TRBV18 and TRBJ1-3, with D uncertain. This CDR3 is built from 15 residues. The germline V gene has CDR1 KGHSH and CDR2 LQKENI. The germline V and J ends were trimmed by 3 bases and 4 bases, with 13 bases remaining between them. The CDR3 coding sequence is TGTGCCAGCTCACCGAGCGGACTCGTAGGAAACACCATATATTTT. Translated: CASSPSGLVGNTIYF.